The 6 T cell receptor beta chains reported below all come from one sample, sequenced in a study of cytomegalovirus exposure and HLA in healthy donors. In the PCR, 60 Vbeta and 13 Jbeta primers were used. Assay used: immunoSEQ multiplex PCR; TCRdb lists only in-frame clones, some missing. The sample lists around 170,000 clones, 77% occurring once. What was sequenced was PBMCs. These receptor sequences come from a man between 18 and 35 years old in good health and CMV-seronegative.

CDR3 protein: CASSDRGASNEQFF. The CDR3 region has the DNA TGTGCCAGCAGTGACAGGGGAGCAAGCAATGAGCAGTTCTTC. The V and J genes are TRBV6-6 and TRBJ2-1, with 8 bases fitting TRBD1. Looked up from germline, CDR1 is MNHNY and CDR2 is SVGAGI (reference sequence). The V gene end was trimmed by 5 bases and the J gene end by 6 bases; junction bases not matched to a gene: 6. The length of the CDR3 is 14 residues.

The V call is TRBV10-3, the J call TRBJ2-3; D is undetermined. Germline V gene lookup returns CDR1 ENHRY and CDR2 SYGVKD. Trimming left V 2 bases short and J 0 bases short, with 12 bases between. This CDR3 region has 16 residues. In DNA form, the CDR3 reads TGTGCCATCAGTGAGGGTAGACAAACCAGCACAGATACGCAGTATTTT. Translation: CAISEGRQTSTDTQYF.

The CDR3 loop reads CASRPGYATNEKLFF. The CDR3 bases are TGTGCCAGTAGACCGGGGTATGCAACTAATGAAAAACTGTTTTTT. The J gene is TRBJ1-4, the V gene TRBV19, with D uncertain. V lost 6 bases and J lost 0, with 11 bases in between. The CDR3 covers 15 residues. Germline lookup yields CDR1 LNHDA and CDR2 SQIVND (reference sequence).

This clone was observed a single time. The CDR3 DNA reads TGTGCCAGCAGCGAAGGACAGAACTATGGCTACACCTTC. Translating gives CASSEGQNYGYTF. The chain links TRBV5-6 to TRBJ1-2, with D perhaps TRBD1 (6 bases). The germline V gene has CDR1 SGHDT and CDR2 YYEEEE. V lost 4 bases and J 2 bases, leaving 9 bases between the germline ends. CDR3 size: 13 residues.

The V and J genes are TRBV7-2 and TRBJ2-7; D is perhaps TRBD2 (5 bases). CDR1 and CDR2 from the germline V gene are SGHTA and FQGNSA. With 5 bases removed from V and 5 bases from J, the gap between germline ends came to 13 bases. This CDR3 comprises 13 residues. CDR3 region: CASSKFGLHEQYF. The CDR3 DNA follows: TGTGCCAGCAGCAAATTTGGACTCCACGAGCAGTACTTC.

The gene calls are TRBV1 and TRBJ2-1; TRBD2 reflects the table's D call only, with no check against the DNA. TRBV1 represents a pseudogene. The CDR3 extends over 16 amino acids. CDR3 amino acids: CTSSLSAGGKINEQFF. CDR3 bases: TGCACCAGCAGCCTATCAGCGGGGGGCAAAATAAATGAGCAGTTCTTC.